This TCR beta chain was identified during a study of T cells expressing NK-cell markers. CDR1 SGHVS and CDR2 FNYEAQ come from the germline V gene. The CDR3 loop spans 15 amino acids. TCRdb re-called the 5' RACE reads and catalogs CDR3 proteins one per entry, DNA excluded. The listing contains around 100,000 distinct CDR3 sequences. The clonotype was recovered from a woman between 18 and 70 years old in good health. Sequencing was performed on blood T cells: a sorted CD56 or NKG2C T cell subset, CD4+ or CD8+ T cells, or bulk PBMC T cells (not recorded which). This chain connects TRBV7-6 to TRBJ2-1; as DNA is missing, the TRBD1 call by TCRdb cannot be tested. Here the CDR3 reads CASSPGTVPYNEQFF.